The rows below give T cell receptor beta chains drawn from one sample of a study of PD-1 blockade in mismatch repair-deficient tumors. Produced via immunoSEQ multiplex PCR; TCRdb's table is partial and in-frame only. Among about 25,000 clones listed, approximately 84% were seen once. The sample in question was PBMCs, obtained before pembrolizumab treatment. The receptors originated from an adult with mismatch repair-deficient cancer. Both conserved end residues are part of each CDR3. Each record gives: J gene, clone size, D gene, V gene, CDR3 protein, CDR3 DNA. The D gene is left open where the match is weak. Where a row states a size, it is once, few, many or the class of an expanded clone; other rows omit it.

j_call: TRBJ2-1; clone_size: .; d_call: .; v_call: TRBV10-1; cdr3_aa: CASSNQAYNEQFF; cdr3_nt: TGCGCCAGCAGTAATCAGGCCTACAATGAGCAGTTCTTC
j_call: TRBJ2-3; clone_size: .; d_call: TRBD1; v_call: TRBV13; cdr3_aa: CASSLTGWGTDTQYF; cdr3_nt: TGTGCCAGCAGCCTGACAGGGTGGGGCACAGATACGCAGTATTTT
j_call: TRBJ2-7; clone_size: .; d_call: TRBD1; v_call: TRBV25-1; cdr3_aa: CASSLTGAYEQYF; cdr3_nt: TGTGCCAGCAGCCTGACAGGGGCCTACGAGCAGTACTTC
j_call: TRBJ2-1; clone_size: .; d_call: TRBD2; v_call: TRBV27; cdr3_aa: CASSILAGERAEQFF; cdr3_nt: TGTGCCAGCAGTATACTAGCGGGAGAAAGGGCTGAGCAGTTCTTC
j_call: TRBJ2-7; clone_size: .; d_call: TRBD2; v_call: TRBV27; cdr3_aa: CARPSGSRSEQYF; cdr3_nt: TGTGCCAGGCCTAGCGGGAGTCGTTCCGAGCAGTACTTC
j_call: TRBJ1-4; clone_size: .; d_call: .; v_call: TRBV21-1; cdr3_aa: CASGLDRGNEKLFF; cdr3_nt: TGTGCCAGCGGTCTGGACAGGGGGAACGAAAAACTGTTTTTT
j_call: TRBJ2-7; clone_size: .; d_call: .; v_call: TRBV19; cdr3_aa: CATTRLDGYEQYF; cdr3_nt: TGTGCCACCACAAGGCTAGACGGTTACGAGCAGTACTTC
j_call: TRBJ2-3; clone_size: .; d_call: TRBD2; v_call: TRBV5-8; cdr3_aa: CASSSGLAGGPDTQYF; cdr3_nt: TGTGCCAGCAGCTCGGGACTAGCGGGAGGGCCAGATACGCAGTATTTT
j_call: TRBJ1-2; clone_size: .; d_call: .; v_call: TRBV6-1; cdr3_aa: CASSEAPTGEYGYTF; cdr3_nt: TGTGCCAGCAGTGAAGCCCCCACAGGTGAATATGGCTACACCTTC
j_call: TRBJ2-4; clone_size: .; d_call: TRBD2; v_call: TRBV30; cdr3_aa: CAWSVGREVRDIQYF; cdr3_nt: TGTGCCTGGAGTGTGGGACGGGAGGTTCGGGACATTCAGTACTTC
j_call: TRBJ2-1; clone_size: .; d_call: TRBD2; v_call: TRBV27; cdr3_aa: CASSPVAGNIYNEQFF; cdr3_nt: TGTGCCAGCAGTCCCGTAGCGGGAAACATCTACAATGAGCAGTTCTTC
j_call: TRBJ2-5; clone_size: .; d_call: TRBD2; v_call: TRBV14; cdr3_aa: CASNKKGLAIETQYF; cdr3_nt: TGTGCCAGCAACAAGAAGGGACTAGCGATAGAGACCCAGTACTTC
j_call: TRBJ2-7; clone_size: .; d_call: .; v_call: TRBV6-1; cdr3_aa: CASSRGAYEQYF; cdr3_nt: TGTGCCAGCAGCCGCGGTGCCTACGAGCAGTACTTC
j_call: TRBJ2-3; clone_size: .; d_call: .; v_call: TRBV19; cdr3_aa: CASSLGASDTQYF; cdr3_nt: TGTGCCAGTAGTCTTGGAGCCTCAGATACGCAGTATTTT
j_call: TRBJ1-5; clone_size: .; d_call: .; v_call: TRBV19; cdr3_aa: CASSYINQPQHF; cdr3_nt: TGTGCCAGTAGTTATATCAATCAGCCCCAGCATTTT
j_call: TRBJ2-6; clone_size: .; d_call: .; v_call: TRBV27; cdr3_aa: CASGRLQGYGANVLTF; cdr3_nt: TGTGCCAGTGGACGACTACAGGGATATGGGGCCAACGTCCTGACTTTC
j_call: TRBJ2-1; clone_size: .; d_call: .; v_call: TRBV12-5; cdr3_aa: CASGLGQNEQFF; cdr3_nt: TGTGCTAGTGGTTTGGGCCAGAATGAGCAGTTCTTC
j_call: TRBJ1-4; clone_size: .; d_call: TRBD1; v_call: TRBV6-1; cdr3_aa: CASSDPRGMNEKLFF; cdr3_nt: TGTGCCAGCAGTGATCCCAGGGGGATGAATGAAAAACTGTTTTTT
j_call: TRBJ2-7; clone_size: .; d_call: TRBD2; v_call: TRBV5-1; cdr3_aa: CASSLASGRPQTEQYF; cdr3_nt: TGCGCCAGCAGCTTGGCTAGCGGAAGGCCCCAGACCGAGCAGTACTTC
j_call: TRBJ2-1; clone_size: .; d_call: TRBD2; v_call: TRBV9; cdr3_aa: CASSSQLAATYNEQFF; cdr3_nt: TGTGCCAGCAGCTCCCAACTAGCGGCAACTTACAATGAGCAGTTCTTC
j_call: TRBJ2-7; clone_size: .; d_call: TRBD2; v_call: TRBV11-3; cdr3_aa: CASSLGPSSGRSYEQYF; cdr3_nt: TGTGCCAGCAGCCTAGGACCCTCTAGCGGGAGATCCTACGAGCAGTACTTC
j_call: TRBJ2-7; clone_size: .; d_call: .; v_call: TRBV4-1; cdr3_aa: CASSQDLAQGTYEQYF; cdr3_nt: TGCGCCAGCAGCCAAGATCTTGCGCAGGGGACCTACGAGCAGTACTTC
j_call: TRBJ1-1; clone_size: few; d_call: TRBD1; v_call: TRBV30; cdr3_aa: CAWSRDRGDDTEAFF; cdr3_nt: TGTGCCTGGAGTAGAGACAGGGGCGACGACACTGAAGCTTTCTTT
j_call: TRBJ1-2; clone_size: .; d_call: .; v_call: TRBV30; cdr3_aa: CAWRIQGTDGYTF; cdr3_nt: TGTGCCTGGAGAATTCAGGGTACGGATGGCTACACCTTC
j_call: TRBJ1-3; clone_size: few; d_call: TRBD1; v_call: TRBV5-1; cdr3_aa: CASSPRGLDGNTIYF; cdr3_nt: TGCGCCAGCAGCCCCAGGGGGCTGGACGGAAACACCATATATTTT
j_call: TRBJ2-7; clone_size: .; d_call: TRBD2; v_call: TRBV5-1; cdr3_aa: CASSFSGSRSYEQYF; cdr3_nt: TGCGCCAGCAGCTTTAGCGGGAGTCGATCCTACGAGCAGTACTTC
j_call: TRBJ2-7; clone_size: .; d_call: .; v_call: TRBV12-5; cdr3_aa: CASGSGDHYEQYF; cdr3_nt: TGTGCTAGTGGTTCAGGGGATCACTACGAGCAGTACTTC
j_call: TRBJ2-5; clone_size: .; d_call: .; v_call: TRBV15; cdr3_aa: CATSLNKETQYF; cdr3_nt: TGTGCCACCAGCCTTAATAAAGAGACCCAGTACTTC
j_call: TRBJ2-7; clone_size: few; d_call: TRBD1; v_call: TRBV18; cdr3_aa: CASSPIGTGSRLEQYF; cdr3_nt: TGTGCCAGCTCACCAATAGGGACAGGGAGTCGATTAGAGCAGTACTTC
j_call: TRBJ1-5; clone_size: few; d_call: .; v_call: TRBV7-2; cdr3_aa: CASSLERGTQHF; cdr3_nt: TGTGCCAGCAGCTTAGAGCGGGGCACCCAGCATTTT
j_call: TRBJ2-3; clone_size: .; d_call: .; v_call: TRBV9; cdr3_aa: CASSREWDTQYF; cdr3_nt: TGTGCCAGCAGCCGGGAGTGGGATACGCAGTATTTT
j_call: TRBJ1-5; clone_size: .; d_call: .; v_call: TRBV7-8; cdr3_aa: CASGAGAFQPQHF; cdr3_nt: TGTGCCAGCGGGGCAGGGGCCTTTCAGCCCCAGCATTTT
j_call: TRBJ1-5; clone_size: .; d_call: TRBD1; v_call: TRBV7-8; cdr3_aa: CASSLRTGESNQPQHF; cdr3_nt: TGTGCCAGCAGCTTGCGGACAGGGGAGAGCAATCAGCCCCAGCATTTT
j_call: TRBJ2-7; clone_size: .; d_call: .; v_call: TRBV7-3; cdr3_aa: CASSPRQDSYEQYF; cdr3_nt: TGTGCCAGCAGCCCCCGACAGGATAGCTACGAGCAGTACTTC
j_call: TRBJ1-2; clone_size: .; d_call: TRBD1; v_call: TRBV5-4; cdr3_aa: CASSSIDRGLSYGYTF; cdr3_nt: TGTGCCAGCAGCTCAATCGACAGGGGCCTATCCTATGGCTACACCTTC
j_call: TRBJ2-1; clone_size: .; d_call: TRBD1; v_call: TRBV4-1; cdr3_aa: CASSLGQGPTGNEQFF; cdr3_nt: TGCGCCAGCAGCCTAGGACAGGGCCCTACGGGCAATGAGCAGTTCTTC
j_call: TRBJ1-5; clone_size: .; d_call: TRBD1; v_call: TRBV6-5; cdr3_aa: CASSFGQVNQPQHF; cdr3_nt: TGTGCCAGCAGCTTTGGACAGGTCAATCAGCCCCAGCATTTT
j_call: TRBJ1-2; clone_size: .; d_call: TRBD1; v_call: TRBV6-5; cdr3_aa: CASRNDRGAIYGYTF; cdr3_nt: TGTGCCAGCAGAAACGACAGGGGGGCCATCTATGGCTACACCTTC
j_call: TRBJ2-1; clone_size: .; d_call: TRBD2; v_call: TRBV29-1; cdr3_aa: CSVEDPGLAGAYNEQFF; cdr3_nt: TGCAGCGTTGAAGATCCCGGACTAGCGGGAGCTTACAATGAGCAGTTCTTC
j_call: TRBJ2-3; clone_size: .; d_call: TRBD2; v_call: TRBV28; cdr3_aa: CASSLLREAQYF; cdr3_nt: TGTGCCAGCAGTTTGTTGCGGGAGGCGCAGTATTTT